There are many counts of the clone carrying this T cell receptor (beta chain). The antigen remains unidentified. The sample is drawn from a study of response to subunit inactivated influenza vaccine. Study-level results: Researchers suggested that each seasonal influenza vaccination recruits few new T cells.

TCRdb ran MiXCR on the RT-PCR reads and lists one entry per CDR3 protein. The table records hundreds of thousands of distinct CDR3 sequences, less than 15% of them present only once. Between the trimmed V and J ends, which lost 5 bases and 2 bases, there was a span of 10 bases. CDR1 and CDR2 (germline): SQVTM, ANQGSEA. The CDR3 runs to 12 residues. The chain recombines TRBV29-1 with TRBJ2-7, with D possibly TRBD1 on 5 matching bases. Source: PBMCs from blood, taken roughly 2 weeks before vaccination. The sequence was obtained from a man in his forties or fifties who received an inactivated influenza vaccine. The CDR3 nucleotides are TGCAGCGTTACTACAGGAGCCTACGAGCAGTACTTC. Amino acid sequence: CSVTTGAYEQYF.